The clone carrying this T cell receptor beta chain was seen ten or more times. CDR3 size: 17 residues. V shed 1 base and J shed 4 bases, with 19 bases lying between them. Germline assignment: CDR1 SGHAT and CDR2 FQNNGV. The source of the sample is a study of T cells of healthy individuals. TCRdb reprocessed the 5' RACE reads via MiXCR and lists one record per CDR3 protein. This table holds tens of thousands of distinct CDR3 sequences, 15% to 20% found once. The J gene is TRBJ1-2, the V gene TRBV11-2; no reliable D call. The sequence came from a human donor in good health. CDR3 protein: CASSLVRFSGSGYGYTF. Here the CDR3 DNA reads TGTGCCAGCAGCTTAGTTCGGTTCTCCGGGAGTGGCTATGGCTACACCTTC.